The clone carrying this T cell receptor (beta chain) has at least ten counts. The diagnoses drew upon clinical symptoms, serum thyroxine and TRAb, thyroid ultrasound and orbital computed tomography. The CDR3 sequence is 16 residues long. The ends were cut back, 3 bases at V and 1 base at J, with 16 bases in the middle. Germline loops: CDR1 SGHRS, CDR2 YFSETQ. These data belong to a study of T cells in Graves' hyperthyroidism and ophthalmopathy. RNA transcripts gave rise to amplified TCR beta CDR3 regions. The study used the HTBI primer set for a first-round RT-PCR of the TCR CDR3. MiXCR, run by TCRdb on the multiplex PCR reads, gives a single entry per CDR3 protein. Of about 500,000 distinct CDR3 sequences listed, 46% are singletons.

The V gene is TRBV5-1, the J gene TRBJ1-1, with no clear D. The sequence derives from an adult woman with Graves' disease, either hyperthyroidism or ophthalmopathy (not recorded which). Source material: peripheral blood or thyroid tissue (not recorded which). DNA for the CDR3: TGCGCCAGCAGCTCCGGGGTAGGAGTCTGGAACACTGAAGCTTTCTTT. This translates into CASSSGVGVWNTEAFF.